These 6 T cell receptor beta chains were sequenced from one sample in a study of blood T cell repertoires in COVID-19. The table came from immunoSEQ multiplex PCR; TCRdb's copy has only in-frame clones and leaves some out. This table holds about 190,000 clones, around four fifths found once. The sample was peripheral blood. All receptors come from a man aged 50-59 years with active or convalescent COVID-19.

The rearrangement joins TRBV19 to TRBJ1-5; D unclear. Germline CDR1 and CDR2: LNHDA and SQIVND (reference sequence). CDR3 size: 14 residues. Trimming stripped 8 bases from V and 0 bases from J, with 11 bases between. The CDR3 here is CASHPGYSNQPQHF. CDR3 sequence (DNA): TGTGCCAGTCACCCGGGGTATAGCAATCAGCCCCAGCATTTT.

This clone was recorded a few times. Here the CDR3 DNA reads TGTGCCAGCAGCCCCGGCCGGGAGACTGGTCACGAGCAGTACTTC. Its protein product is CASSPGRETGHEQYF. V is TRBV5-4 and J is TRBJ2-7, with D maybe TRBD2 (6 bases). V was trimmed by 4 bases and J by 5 bases, leaving 19 bases between them. The CDR3 is 15 residues long. The germline V gene has CDR1 SGHNT and CDR2 YYREEE (reference sequence).

The CDR3 DNA follows: TGTGCCTGGAGTCGCGACAGGGGTTATTCCGGCTACACCTTC. Translation: CAWSRDRGYSGYTF. The J gene is TRBJ1-2, the V gene TRBV30; 8 bases agree with TRBD1. V lost 2 bases to trimming and J lost 8 bases; unmatched junction nucleotides: 10. Germline-derived CDR1 and CDR2 are GTSNPN and SVGIG (reference sequence). The CDR3 consists of 14 residues.

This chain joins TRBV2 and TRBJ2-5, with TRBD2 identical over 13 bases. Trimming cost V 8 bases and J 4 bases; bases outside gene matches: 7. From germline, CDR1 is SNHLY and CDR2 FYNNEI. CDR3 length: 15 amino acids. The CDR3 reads CASRTSGSLRETQYF. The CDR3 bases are TGTGCCAGCCGGACTAGCGGGAGTTTGAGAGAGACCCAGTACTTC.

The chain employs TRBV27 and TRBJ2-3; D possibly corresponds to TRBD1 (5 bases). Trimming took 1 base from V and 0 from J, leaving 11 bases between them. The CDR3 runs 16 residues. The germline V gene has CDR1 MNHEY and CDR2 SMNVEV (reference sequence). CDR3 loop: CASSLWVGASTDTQYF. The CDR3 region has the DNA TGTGCCAGCAGTTTATGGGTAGGGGCCAGCACAGATACGCAGTATTTT.

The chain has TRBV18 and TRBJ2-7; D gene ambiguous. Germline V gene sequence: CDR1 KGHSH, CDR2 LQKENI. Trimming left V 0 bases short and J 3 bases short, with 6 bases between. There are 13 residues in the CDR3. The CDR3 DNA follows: TGTGCCAGCTCACCACCAGGAGTCTACGAGCAGTACTTC. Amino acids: CASSPPGVYEQYF.